The 17 T cell receptor beta chains in this list originate from one sample, sequenced in a study of a mutant IDH1 vaccine in newly diagnosed glioma. Sequencing was performed with immunoSEQ multiplex PCR; in TCRdb, only in-frame clones are kept and a portion is missing. The data contain around 50,000 clones, approximately 90% of them singletons. Time point here: baseline, week 1 (first vaccination visit). Documented treatment: pre-vaccination baseline after standard-of-care therapy. Sequencing was performed on PBMCs, taken from a glioma patient treated with radiotherapy, temozolomide or both. The receptors here all came from a middle-aged man with glioma.

The chain combines TRBV19 with TRBJ2-1; D gene unclear. The CDR3 is made up of 12 amino acids. Germline V CDR1 and CDR2: LNHDA, SQIVND (reference sequence). The germline V and J ends were trimmed by 3 bases and 9 bases, with 9 bases remaining between them. This CDR3 is CASSIGDPEQFF. For the CDR3, the DNA is TGTGCCAGTAGTATCGGCGATCCTGAGCAGTTCTTC.

The rearrangement uses TRBV6-4 and TRBJ2-2; unclear D gene. The germline V and J ends were trimmed by 2 bases and 2 bases, with 6 bases remaining between them. The CDR3 length is 14 residues. CDR1 MRHNA and CDR2 SNTAGT come from the germline V gene. The CDR3 sequence is CASSDGVNTGELFF. The CDR3 DNA reads as TGTGCCAGCAGTGACGGGGTTAACACCGGGGAGCTGTTTTTT.

The rearrangement links TRBV5-5 to TRBJ2-7; D not resolved. Germline loops: CDR1 SGHKS, CDR2 YYEKEE (reference sequence). CDR3 length equals 14 residues. V was pared by 1 base and J by 2 bases, with 10 bases between. As DNA, the CDR3 is TGTGCCAGCAGCTTGAATGTCAACACCTACGAGCAGTACTTC. Translation gives CASSLNVNTYEQYF.

The CDR3 coding sequence is TGCGCCAGCAGTGATGTAGGACAGGGGAAACACGAGCAGTACTTC. Protein sequence: CASSDVGQGKHEQYF. V and J are TRBV10-2 and TRBJ2-7; 9 positions match TRBD1. V trimming: 3 bases; J trimming: 5 bases; junction bases outside the gene matches: 8. Germline V gene data show CDR1 as WSHSY and CDR2 as SAAADI. This CDR3 has 15 residues.

The chain uses TRBV5-6 and TRBJ2-1; TRBD2 agrees at 12 bases. The J segment lost 6 bases and the V segment lost 4 bases, leaving 5 bases of the junction unmatched. CDR1 is SGHDT and CDR2 is YYEEEE in the germline V gene. CDR3 length equals 15 residues. As DNA, the CDR3 is TGTGCCAGCAGCCCTAGCGGGAGGGCCGGCAATGAGCAGTTCTTC. Protein product: CASSPSGRAGNEQFF.

J is TRBJ2-7 and V is TRBV5-1, with D tentatively TRBD1 (7 bases). V lost 0 bases and J 6 bases, leaving 10 bases between the germline ends. Germline V gene sequence: CDR1 SGHRS, CDR2 YFSETQ. The CDR3 runs 13 residues. DNA for the CDR3: TGCGCCAGCAGCTTGGTTCAGGGGGGCGAGCAGTACTTC. It is translated as CASSLVQGGEQYF.

The J gene is TRBJ2-1, the V gene TRBV29-1; 9 bases match TRBD1. CDR3 length: 14 residues. The germline V gene encodes CDR1 SQVTM and CDR2 ANQGSEA. The V segment lost 5 bases and the J segment 3 bases; nucleotides outside the gene matches: 5. CDR3 protein: CSVSRDRDYNEQFF. CDR3 coding DNA: TGCAGCGTTAGCCGGGACAGGGACTACAATGAGCAGTTCTTC.

The sample holds one count of this clone. The CDR3 DNA reads as TGCGCCAGCAGCGTATCACAGGGCCTCTACACAGATACGCAGTATTTT. Its protein product is CASSVSQGLYTDTQYF. V usage is TRBV5-1 and J usage is TRBJ2-3; the D gene is possibly TRBD1 (6 bases). Trimming left V 4 bases short and J 2 bases short, with 17 bases between. CDR1 is SGHRS and CDR2 is YFSETQ in the germline V gene. The CDR3 totals 16 residues. Full variable domain (missing parts from reference TRBV5-1 and TRBJ2-3): KAGVTQTPRYLIKTRGQQVTLSCSPISGHRSVSWYQQTPGQGLQFLFEYFSETQRNKGNFPGRFSGRQFSNSRSEMNVSTLELGDSALYLCASSVSQGLYTDTQYFGPGTRLTVL.

The rearrangement uses TRBV5-8 and TRBJ2-5, with TRBD1 matching over 9 bases. Trimming at V came to 2 bases and at J to 4 bases, leaving 9 bases not matched to a gene. CDR1 is SGHTS, CDR2 YDEGEE, per germline. The CDR3 consists of 16 residues. Written as DNA, the CDR3 is TGTGCCAGCAGCTTCCCGGGACAGGGATTATTAGAGACCCAGTACTTC. Translated: CASSFPGQGLLETQYF.

The J gene is TRBJ2-7, the V gene TRBV19, with a tentative D call TRBD1 (6 bases). Germline V gives CDR1 LNHDA, CDR2 SQIVND (reference sequence). Trimming removed 3 bases from V and 7 bases from J, with 10 bases in between. This CDR3 is 12 amino acids long. This chain's CDR3 is CASSMGQGEQYF. The CDR3, as DNA: TGTGCCAGTAGTATGGGCCAGGGGGAGCAGTACTTC.

J is TRBJ1-5 and V is TRBV6-1; D uncertain. V shed 6 bases and J shed 2 bases, with 11 bases lying between them. Germline CDR1 is MNHNS and CDR2 is SASEGT. The CDR3 has 14 amino acids. The CDR3 loop reads CASRQAIGNQPQHF. DNA of the CDR3: TGTGCCAGCAGGCAGGCGATAGGCAATCAGCCCCAGCATTTT.

This clone appeared once. The chain is built from TRBV13 and TRBJ1-1; perhaps TRBD1 as D (5 bases). The V end was cut by 1 base, the J end by 0 bases, with 18 bases between. Germline V CDR1 and CDR2: PRHDT, FYEKMQ (reference sequence). This CDR3 has 18 residues. The chain's CDR3 is CASSLAGRTDKMNTEAFF. As DNA, the CDR3 is TGTGCCAGCAGCTTAGCGGGACGGACTGATAAAATGAACACTGAAGCTTTCTTT. The full variable domain, its missing parts supplied by reference TRBV13 and TRBJ1-1, is AAGVIQSPRHLIKEKRETATLKCYPIPRHDTVYWYQQGPGQDPQFLISFYEKMQSDKGSIPDRFSAQQFSDYHSELNMSSLELGDSALYFCASSLAGRTDKMNTEAFFGQGTRLTVV.

This rearrangement joins TRBV5-4 to TRBJ2-1; the match to TRBD1 covers 8 bases. With 0 bases clipped from V and 6 bases from J, the junction kept 5 bases outside the gene matches. This CDR3 contains 15 residues. Germline CDR1 SGHNT, CDR2 YYREEE (reference sequence). CDR3 sequence (DNA): TGTGCCAGCAGCTTGGGCAGGGGGCTTGGCAATGAGCAGTTCTTC. This gives the protein CASSLGRGLGNEQFF.

The rearrangement joins TRBV7-6 to TRBJ1-5, with D maybe TRBD1 (6 bases). The germline gives CDR1 SGHVS, CDR2 FNYEAQ. The V and J ends lost 5 bases and 7 bases respectively, with 15 bases between them. The CDR3 loop spans 14 amino acids. DNA of the CDR3: TGTGCCAGCAGCCCCAGCGGGGGCACCCAGCCCCAGCATTTT. Amino acids: CASSPSGGTQPQHF.

This chain uses TRBV7-3 with TRBJ1-1; no definite D call. V lost 5 bases and J 5 bases, leaving 12 bases between the germline ends. The CDR3 is 13 residues long. In germline, CDR1 is SGHTA, CDR2 FQGTGA. The CDR3 DNA reads as TGTGCCAGCAGCCCAGCCGCGGGTACTGAAGCTTTCTTT. It translates to CASSPAAGTEAFF.

This chain connects TRBV5-6 to TRBJ1-2, with D perhaps matching TRBD1 (5 bases). This CDR3 has 15 amino acids. V lost 3 bases and J 2 bases, leaving 14 bases between the germline ends. The V gene's germline CDR1 is SGHDT and CDR2 YYEEEE. The CDR3 DNA is TGTGCCAGCAGCTACACCGGGGACCTCAACTATGGCTACACCTTC. This sequence encodes CASSYTGDLNYGYTF.

The J gene is TRBJ2-5, the V gene TRBV19; 12 bases match TRBD2. The junction had 10 bases not matched to a gene; V was cut back by 6 bases and J by 5 bases. This CDR3 region has 16 residues. The germline gives CDR1 LNHDA, CDR2 SQIVND (reference sequence). The CDR3 sequence: CASSTLAGGPPETQYF. Written as DNA, the CDR3 is TGTGCCAGTAGCACTCTAGCGGGAGGGCCCCCCGAGACCCAGTACTTC.